Each of the 20 T cell receptor beta chains below was sequenced from the same sample in a study of tumor-infiltrating lymphocytes in primary liver carcinoma. Each 20-30 mg portion of unsorted bulk tissue served as the source for co-extraction of RNA and DNA. With a constant-region primer, TCR beta cDNA was made from approximately 500 ng of total RNA. It was through three nested multiplex PCR rounds of slightly modified ARM-PCR that TCR beta libraries arose. In the first two PCR rounds, TRBV1-TRBV30 forward primers were paired with a C-beta reverse primer, and each round lasted around 10 cycles. TCRdb re-analysed the multiplex PCR reads in MiXCR, keeping a single row per CDR3 protein. The sample contains roughly 80,000 distinct CDR3 sequences, around 70% of which appear only once. Source material: liver tumor tissue from sampling region 1. As for subset: tumor region T1, superior pole. The receptor source for this set is a man in his forties with primary liver carcinoma and hepatitis B virus infection.

This clonotype was seen at least ten times. J is TRBJ2-3 and V is TRBV28; 12 nucleotides align to TRBD2. J lost 6 bases, V lost 4 bases, and 8 bases had no gene match. This CDR3 spans 16 amino acids. Germline V gene data show CDR1 as MDHEN and CDR2 as SYDVKM. The CDR3 is CASSSLLAGGIDTQYF. DNA for the CDR3: TGTGCCAGCAGTTCCCTACTAGCGGGAGGAATTGATACGCAGTATTTT.

The genes are TRBV10-3 and TRBJ2-5, with a possible D match to TRBD2 (6 bases). Germline CDR1 and CDR2: ENHRY and SYGVKD. The CDR3 has 14 amino acids. CDR3 in amino acids: CSIKGLGPQETQYF. The CDR3 region has the DNA TGTAGCATCAAGGGACTGGGACCCCAAGAGACCCAGTACTTC.

About this clonotype: A read error may account for a junction end that differs from germline. The genes are TRBV11-2 and TRBJ2-2; D might be TRBD1 (6 bases). CDR1 and CDR2 from the germline V gene are SGHAT and FQNNGV. The CDR3 is 16 residues long. CDR3 sequence (DNA): TGTGCCAATAGCGCCCCGGGACAAACAAACACCGGGGAGCTATTTTTT. Its protein product is CANSAPGQTNTGELFF.

In the case of this clonotype: Its ends do not fully match the called genes, so a read error is possible. The chain carries TRBV12-3 or TRBV12-4 and TRBJ2-7; D is perhaps TRBD2 (5 bases). CDR3 length: 14 amino acids. CDR3 DNA: TGTGCGAGCAGTAGGACTGAAGCTCCCTACGAGCAGTACTTC. Its protein product is CASSRTEAPYEQYF.

This clonotype has at least ten counts. The V and J genes are TRBV6-5 and TRBJ2-3; D is undetermined. The CDR3 consists of 15 residues. Trimming removed 6 bases from V and 3 bases from J, with 16 bases in between. Germline CDR1 is MNHEY and CDR2 is SVGAGI. The CDR3 DNA follows: TGTGCCAGCAGCCAAGCAGGTTTTGGGACAGATACGCAGTATTTT. This sequence encodes CASSQAGFGTDTQYF.

This clonotype was found once. With a much larger clone just one base away, this may be a read error. V gene TRBV6-4 combines with J gene TRBJ1-1; TRBD1 is a possible D gene (6 bases). The CDR3 runs 15 residues. From germline, CDR1 is MRHNA and CDR2 SNTAGT. CDR3 amino acids: CPSSVPDRKNTEAFF. Here the CDR3 DNA reads TGTCCCAGCAGTGTCCCCGACAGGAAGAACACTGAAGCTTTCTTT.

This rearrangement joins TRBV11-2 to TRBJ1-2; 8 positions agree with TRBD1. Germline V gene lookup returns CDR1 SGHAT and CDR2 FQNNGV. Trimming cost V 5 bases and J 3 bases; bases outside gene matches: 11. The CDR3 totals 16 residues. The CDR3 here is CASSHRDRMTYYGYTF. The CDR3 DNA sequence: TGTGCCAGCAGCCACCGGGACAGGATGACATACTATGGCTACACCTTC.

V is TRBV11-2 and J is TRBJ2-3, with D possibly TRBD1 on 6 matching bases. Germline CDR1 is SGHAT and CDR2 is FQNNGV. The V and J ends lost 6 bases and 12 bases respectively, with 22 bases between them. CDR3 length equals 14 residues. Here the CDR3 reads CASSLSRGSDIQYF. Written as DNA, the CDR3 is TGTGCCAGCAGTTTATCCAGGGGATCAGATATACAGTATTTT.

In DNA, the CDR3 is TGTGCCAGCGATCCGGGGGGGGAGACCCAGTACTTC. Translating gives CASDPGGETQYF. The genes are TRBV2 and TRBJ2-5, with 8 nucleotides matching TRBD2. The CDR3 loop spans 12 amino acids. The germline gives CDR1 SNHLY, CDR2 FYNNEI. Trimming at V came to 8 bases and at J to 5 bases, leaving 4 bases not matched to a gene.

About this clonotype: It is unclear where the CDR3 begins or ends on the DNA, so no DNA is shown, and the CDR3 is as TCRdb lists it. The J gene is TRBJ1-1, the V gene TRBV29-1; TRBD1 is the table's D call and was not checked against the DNA. Germline V gene lookup returns CDR1 SQVTM and CDR2 ANQGSEA. The CDR3 is 15 residues long, ends included. This chain's CDR3 is CSVAAGAQMNTETLF.

V usage is TRBV28 and J usage is TRBJ1-2, with 7 positions matching TRBD1. With V trimmed by 10 bases and J by 5 bases, 10 bases remained unmatched. This CDR3 comprises 13 residues. CDR1 is MDHEN, CDR2 SYDVKM, per germline. The CDR3 bases are TGTGCCAACACCGAGGGGGCAGGATATGGCTACACCTTC. Translated, it gives CANTEGAGYGYTF.

This chain joins TRBV4-1 and TRBJ2-7, with D tentatively TRBD1 (6 bases). This CDR3 comprises 13 residues. The germline V and J ends were trimmed by 10 bases and 3 bases, with 16 bases remaining between them. The germline V gene has CDR1 MGHRA and CDR2 YSYEKL. The CDR3 loop reads CANSLDRNYEQYF. Written as DNA, the CDR3 is TGCGCCAACAGTCTTGACAGGAACTACGAGCAGTACTTC.

This clonotype was picked up one time. Mismatch with germline at one junction end may stem from a read error. The chain carries TRBV7-3 and TRBJ1-6; D is ambiguous. Germline CDR1 reads SGHTA; CDR2 reads FQGTGA. The CDR3 spans 15 residues. The CDR3 coding sequence is TGTGCCAGCAGCTTAACGCCGGGCCACAATTCACCTCTCCACTTT. Its translation: CASSLTPGHNSPLHF.

Concerning this clonotype itself: A much larger clone is a single base away; this may be a read error. The rearrangement joins TRBV7-9 to TRBJ2-7; TRBD1 matches at 9 bases. The CDR3 contains 16 residues. CDR1 and CDR2 from the germline V gene are SEHNR and FQNEAQ (reference sequence). For the CDR3, the DNA is TGTGCCAACAGCTTAGACGACAGGGGGAATTCCTACGAGCAGTACTTC. Its translation: CANSLDDRGNSYEQYF.

As to this clonotype: Germline is not matched at one junction end, which may reflect a read error. The chain carries TRBV10-1 and TRBJ2-5; TRBD2 agrees at 10 bases. The CDR3 is made up of 17 amino acids. CDR1 WNHNN and CDR2 SYGVQD come from the germline V gene (reference sequence). CDR3 DNA: TGTGCCAGCAGTAAGTCTTCGACTAGCGGGTCTCAAGAGACCCAGTACTTC. The encoded protein is CASSKSSTSGSQETQYF.

A note on this clonotype: A much bigger clone sits one base away, suggesting this may be a read error. The chain couples TRBV7-9 to TRBJ2-2; tentatively, D is TRBD1 or TRBD2 (5 bases each). Germline-derived CDR1 and CDR2 are SEHNR and FQNEAQ (reference sequence). This CDR3 is 14 amino acids long. V was shortened by 10 bases and J by 10 bases, with 22 bases between the two germline ends. The CDR3 sequence: CANTPRRDPLELFF. The CDR3 DNA sequence: TGTGCCAACACCCCGAGAAGGGACCCCCTGGAGCTGTTTTTT. Based on the CDR3 plus reference TRBV7-9 and TRBJ2-2, the full variable domain is DTGVSQNPRHKITKRGQNVTFRCDPISEHNRLYWYRQTLGQGPEFLTYFQNEAQLEKSRLLSDRFSAERPKGSFSTLEIQRTEQGDSAMYLCANTPRRDPLELFFGEGSRLTVL.

This clonotype has just a few counts. The conserved final phenylalanine or tryptophan is absent from the CDR3, which likely points to a read error. The V and J genes are TRBV2 and TRBJ2-1; 12 bases match TRBD2. V shed 2 bases and J 7 bases; nucleotides not matched to a gene: 9. CDR1 and CDR2 from the germline V gene are SNHLY and FYNNEI. CDR3 length: 17 amino acids. The CDR3 reads CASSEPRRLAGVNEQFL. CDR3 sequence (DNA): TGTGCCAGCAGTGAACCCCGGAGACTAGCGGGAGTTAATGAGCAGTTCTTA.

Of note for this clonotype: A much larger clone sits a single nucleotide away, making a read error possible. The chain employs TRBV6-4 and TRBJ2-6; 8 nucleotides match TRBD1. CDR3 length: 15 amino acids. CDR1 MRHNA and CDR2 SNTAGT come from the germline V gene. CDR3 in DNA: TGTGCCAGCAGTGCAGGGGGCTCTGGGGCCAACGCCCTGACTTTC. This encodes CASSAGGSGANALTF.

This clonotype has just a few counts. A much larger clone differs by one base, so this may be a read error. This chain links TRBV5-4 with TRBJ2-1; no clear D gene. The CDR3 is 14 residues long. With 0 bases removed from V and 6 bases from J, the gap between germline ends came to 10 bases. Germline V gene lookup returns CDR1 SGHNT and CDR2 YYREEE (reference sequence). The CDR3 sequence: CASSLEANRNEQFF. As DNA, the CDR3 is TGTGCCAGCAGCTTGGAGGCGAACCGCAATGAGCAGTTCTTC.

Remarks on this clonotype: This CDR3 fails to terminate in the conserved phenylalanine or tryptophan, so it likely reflects a read error. The genes are TRBV28 and TRBJ1-4; D is unclear. The CDR3 totals 15 residues. V was trimmed by 3 bases and J by 6 bases, leaving 14 bases between them. Germline V gene lookup returns CDR1 MDHEN and CDR2 SYDVKM. The CDR3 DNA follows: TGTGCCAGCAGTTTGGGGTCGGCCGGGGATGAAAAACTGTTTTCT. Amino acids: CASSLGSAGDEKLFS.